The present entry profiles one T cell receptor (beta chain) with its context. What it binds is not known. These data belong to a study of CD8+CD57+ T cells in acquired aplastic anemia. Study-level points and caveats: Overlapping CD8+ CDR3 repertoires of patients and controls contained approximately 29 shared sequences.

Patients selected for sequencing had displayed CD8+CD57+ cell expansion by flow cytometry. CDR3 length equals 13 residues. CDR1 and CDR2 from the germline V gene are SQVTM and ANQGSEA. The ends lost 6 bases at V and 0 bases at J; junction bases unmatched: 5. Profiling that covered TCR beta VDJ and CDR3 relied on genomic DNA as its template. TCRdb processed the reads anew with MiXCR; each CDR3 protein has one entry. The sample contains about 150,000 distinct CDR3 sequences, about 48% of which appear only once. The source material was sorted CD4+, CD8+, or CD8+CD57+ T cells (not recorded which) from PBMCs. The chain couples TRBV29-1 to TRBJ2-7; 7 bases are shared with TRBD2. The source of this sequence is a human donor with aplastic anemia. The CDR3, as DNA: TGCAGCGTCCGGGGGGACGGCTCCTACGAGCAGTACTTC. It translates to CSVRGDGSYEQYF.